These T cell receptor beta chains were read from a single sample in a study of CXCR3-negative and CXCR3-positive naive CD8 T cells. TCRdb re-analyzed the 5' RACE reads; it lists each CDR3 protein once, without DNA. The table lists tens of thousands of distinct CDR3 sequences, with around 1% in the top ten. Input material: naive CXCR3- CD8+ T cells from blood. The receptor source for this set is a human donor in good health. Some clones in this sample may be carry-over from other donors' samples. CDR3s include the opening cysteine and the closing phenylalanine or tryptophan. Some rows have no size entry. The others give once, few or many, or a class for an expanded clone.

V	J	size	CDR3
TRBV2	TRBJ2-1	NA	CASARGAEQFF
TRBV7-9	TRBJ2-1	NA	CASRFMSSYNEQFF
TRBV12-3/TRBV12-4	TRBJ2-2	NA	CASSPWPGQGLANTGELFF
TRBV14	TRBJ2-4	NA	CASSQGAKNIQYF
TRBV25-1	TRBJ2-2	NA	CASSEAATGELFF
TRBV27	TRBJ1-2	NA	CASSPGTVLRGYTF
TRBV7-9	TRBJ1-2	NA	CASSPPSVTGSYTF
TRBV21-1	TRBJ1-5	NA	CASSRDREFQPQHF
TRBV5-1	TRBJ1-1	NA	CASAGGEGTEAFF
TRBV4-1	TRBJ2-1	medium-sized	CASSQHGTSGSVYNEQFF
TRBV30	TRBJ2-7	NA	CATGLAGPYEQYF
TRBV14	TRBJ1-4	NA	CASSQESQGERGKLFF
TRBV27	TRBJ2-2	NA	CASSLLGATGELFF
TRBV19	TRBJ2-7	NA	CASTITGSSYEQYF
TRBV7-2	TRBJ2-1	NA	CASSLMGGTEQFF
TRBV4-3	TRBJ1-3	NA	CASSQDSRKPGLIF
TRBV20-1	TRBJ2-1	NA	CSARGLDNEQFF
TRBV6-2/TRBV6-3	TRBJ2-7	NA	CASTPFTGASEQYF
TRBV7-8	TRBJ1-2	NA	CASSFYGAGDGGYTF
TRBV27	TRBJ2-5	NA	CASKSVGGFQETQYF
TRBV4-1	TRBJ2-1	NA	CASSQDPGGYNEQFF
TRBV29-1	TRBJ2-1	NA	CSVEADREQFF
TRBV14	TRBJ1-1	NA	CASSQGVSLNTEAFF
TRBV21-1	TRBJ1-5	NA	CASSSPRGSNQPQHF
TRBV29-1	TRBJ2-7	NA	CSVGNLGTGTLEQYF
TRBV30	TRBJ2-7	NA	CAWSLPARTGSYEQYF
TRBV7-2	TRBJ2-1	NA	CASSLEFLAGGISNEQFF
TRBV7-3	TRBJ2-1	NA	CASSLALANEQFF
TRBV12-3/TRBV12-4	TRBJ1-2	NA	CASSPDGGPRRWGYTF
TRBV7-2	TRBJ2-7	NA	CASSLASGGIYEQYF
TRBV28	TRBJ1-5	NA	CASSSSGENQPQHF
TRBV7-3	TRBJ2-5	NA	CSSSLGGGETQYF
TRBV28	TRBJ2-3	NA	CASSPLAGTDTQYF
TRBV28	TRBJ1-1	NA	CAVAYVDTEAFF
TRBV15	TRBJ2-2	NA	CATSSEYPGTGELFF
TRBV5-6	TRBJ2-1	NA	CASRLANSYNEQFF
TRBV6-2/TRBV6-3	TRBJ2-2	NA	CASSFTSGAARNGELFF
TRBV5-4	TRBJ1-1	NA	CASSLPQNTEAFF
TRBV12-5	TRBJ2-1	NA	CASGSRLAGSSYNEQFF
TRBV25-1	TRBJ1-2	NA	CASSESGTWGPEGYTF
TRBV10-3	TRBJ2-1	NA	CAISEGSYNEQFF
TRBV14	TRBJ2-7	NA	CASSQGLAGQWDYEQYF
TRBV28	TRBJ1-3	NA	CASSDAGFPGNTIYF
TRBV2	TRBJ2-1	NA	CASSEGFLYNEQFF
TRBV9	TRBJ2-1	NA	CASSNSGTSGYTPSYNEQFF
TRBV6-5	TRBJ1-1	NA	CASSTLYAATEAFF
TRBV29-1	TRBJ1-2	NA	CSVVRQIYGYTF
TRBV4-3	TRBJ2-3	NA	CASSQGTTRSDTQYF
TRBV6-4	TRBJ2-3	NA	CASSDSTEGNTQYF
TRBV29-1	TRBJ2-2	NA	CSVPTEAGELFF
TRBV7-9	TRBJ2-3	NA	CASSLLDSSTDTQYF
TRBV27	TRBJ2-1	NA	CASSWTSGVEQFF
TRBV6-2/TRBV6-3	TRBJ1-2	NA	CASSRPAAYYGYTF
TRBV7-9	TRBJ1-2	NA	CASSFEDSTVSYGYTF
TRBV7-8	TRBJ2-7	NA	CASSPGAVSYEQYF
TRBV12-3/TRBV12-4	TRBJ2-1	NA	CASSAGLAGTTEQFF
TRBV6-5	TRBJ2-7	NA	CASSVKLFGYEQYF
TRBV30	TRBJ2-3	NA	CAWSVVLTDTQYF
TRBV10-2	TRBJ2-7	NA	CASSRGSSYEQYF
TRBV28	TRBJ2-7	NA	CASSFRTSTYEQYF